The clone carrying this TCR beta chain has only a few counts. These data come from a study of blood T cells in healthy people across ages. CDR3 length: 13 amino acids. V dropped 6 bases and J dropped 2 bases, with 9 bases sitting between them. The second PCR ran about 7 to 12 cycles with a sample-barcoded 5' primer and J-beta primers. Each CDR3 protein is one row after TCRdb ran MiXCR on the 5' RACE reads. The table has 710,000 or so distinct CDR3 sequences, about a fifth seen once. The chain carries TRBV12-3 or TRBV12-4 and TRBJ2-3, with D possibly matching TRBD2 (5 bases). Sequenced sample: blood. This TCR derives from a man between 65 and 79 years old in good health. CDR3 loop: CASRPADTDTQYF. The CDR3 DNA sequence: TGTGCCAGCAGGCCAGCGGACACAGATACGCAGTATTTT.